The entry below describes one TCR beta chain. Its antigen is still unknown. This entry comes from a study of shared clonotypes between healthy human individuals. The ends were cut back, 1 base at V and 4 bases at J, with 15 bases in the middle. Germline CDR1 is SGHTA and CDR2 is FQGNSA. The length of the CDR3 is 16 residues. Per the original data handling: Owing to the provision of junction-only sequences devoid of quality scores by immunoSEQ, filtering differed. The assay was immunoSEQ multiplex PCR, and TCRdb's table has in-frame clones only and misses some. For V, J and clone size, that table is used; D and trimming come from the DNA. The table includes roughly 850,000 clones, 90% to 98% detected once. Positive CCR7 selection of CD45RO-negative cells yielded the naive CD8 cells, and terminally differentiated effector memory CD45RA+ cells were excluded. Study-level results: The study drew on few donors, limiting represented genetic and exposure-history diversity. It was expected that sequencing depth would affect clonotype sharing among donors.

Sequenced material: naive CD8+ T cells sorted from blood. This receptor was obtained from a young man in good health. This chain uses TRBV7-2 with TRBJ2-3, with D perhaps assigned TRBD1 or TRBD2 (6 bases each). The CDR3 loop is CASSLGFTGRSDTQYF. The CDR3 DNA follows: TGTGCCAGCAGCTTAGGGTTCACAGGGAGGTCAGATACGCAGTATTTT.